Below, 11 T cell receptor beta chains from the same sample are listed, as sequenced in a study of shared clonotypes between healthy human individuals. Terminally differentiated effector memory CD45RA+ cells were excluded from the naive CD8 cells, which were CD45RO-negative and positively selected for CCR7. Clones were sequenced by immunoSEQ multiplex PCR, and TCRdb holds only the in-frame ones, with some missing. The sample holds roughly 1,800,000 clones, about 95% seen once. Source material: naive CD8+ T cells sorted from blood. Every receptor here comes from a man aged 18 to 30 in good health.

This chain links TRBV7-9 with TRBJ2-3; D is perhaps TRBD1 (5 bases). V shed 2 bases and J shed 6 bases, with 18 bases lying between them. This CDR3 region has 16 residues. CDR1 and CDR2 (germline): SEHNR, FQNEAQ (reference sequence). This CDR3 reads CASSLYYRTMADTQYF. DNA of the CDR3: TGTGCCAGCAGCTTATACTACAGGACCATGGCTGATACGCAGTATTTT.

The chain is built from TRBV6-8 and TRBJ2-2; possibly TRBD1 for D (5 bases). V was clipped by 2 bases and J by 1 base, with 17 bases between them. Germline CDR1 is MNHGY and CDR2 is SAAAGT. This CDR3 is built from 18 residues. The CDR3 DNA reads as TGTGCCAGCAGTTACGAGGTCGCGACAGTGTTGAACACCGGGGAGCTGTTTTTT. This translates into CASSYEVATVLNTGELFF.

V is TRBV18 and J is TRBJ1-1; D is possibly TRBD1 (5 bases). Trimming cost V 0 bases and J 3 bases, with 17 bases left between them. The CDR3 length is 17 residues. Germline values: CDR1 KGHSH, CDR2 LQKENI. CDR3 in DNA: TGTGCCAGCTCACCACCGTTTGGGGCCTGGGGATACACTGAAGCTTTCTTT. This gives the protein CASSPPFGAWGYTEAFF.

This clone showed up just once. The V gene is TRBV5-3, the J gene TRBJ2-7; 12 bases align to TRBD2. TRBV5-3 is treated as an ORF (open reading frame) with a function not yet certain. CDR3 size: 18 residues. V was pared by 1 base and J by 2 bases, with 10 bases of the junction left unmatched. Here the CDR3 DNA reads TGTGCCAGAAGCTTGTGGGTTCTAGCGGGGGGGATGACCTACGAGCAGTACTTC. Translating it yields CARSLWVLAGGMTYEQYF.

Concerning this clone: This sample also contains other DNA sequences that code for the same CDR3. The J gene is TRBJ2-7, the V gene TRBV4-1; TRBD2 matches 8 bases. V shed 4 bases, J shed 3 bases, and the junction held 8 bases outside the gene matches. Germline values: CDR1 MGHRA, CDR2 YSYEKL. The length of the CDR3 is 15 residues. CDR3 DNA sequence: TGCGCCAGCAGCCCCGGACTAGCCGGGGTCTACGAGCAGTACTTC. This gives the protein CASSPGLAGVYEQYF.

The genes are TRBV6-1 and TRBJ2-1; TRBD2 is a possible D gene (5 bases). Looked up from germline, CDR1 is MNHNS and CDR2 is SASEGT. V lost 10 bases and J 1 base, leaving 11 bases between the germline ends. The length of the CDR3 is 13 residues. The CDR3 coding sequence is TGTGCCACCGAGAGCGGATCCTACAATGAGCAGTTCTTC. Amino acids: CATESGSYNEQFF.

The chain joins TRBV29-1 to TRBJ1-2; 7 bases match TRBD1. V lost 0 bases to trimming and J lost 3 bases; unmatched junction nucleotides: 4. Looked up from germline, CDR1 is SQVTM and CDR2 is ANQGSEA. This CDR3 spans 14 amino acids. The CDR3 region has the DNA TGCAGCGTTGAAGATGTAACAGGGGACTATGGCTACACCTTC. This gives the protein CSVEDVTGDYGYTF.

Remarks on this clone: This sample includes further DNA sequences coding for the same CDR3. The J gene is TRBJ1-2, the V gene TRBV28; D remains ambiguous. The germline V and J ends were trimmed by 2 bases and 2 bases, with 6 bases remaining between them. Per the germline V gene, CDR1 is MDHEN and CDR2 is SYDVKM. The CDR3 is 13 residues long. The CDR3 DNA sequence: TGTGCCAGCAGTTTAAGTTTGAACTATGGCTACACCTTC. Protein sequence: CASSLSLNYGYTF.

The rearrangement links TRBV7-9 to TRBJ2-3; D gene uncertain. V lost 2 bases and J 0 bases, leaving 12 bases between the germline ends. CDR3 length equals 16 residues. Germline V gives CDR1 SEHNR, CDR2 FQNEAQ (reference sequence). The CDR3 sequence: CASSLSLGLSTDTQYF. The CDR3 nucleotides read TGTGCCAGCAGCTTAAGTTTGGGTCTAAGCACAGATACGCAGTATTTT.

CDR3 sequence: CATSSSRGMDNEQFF. The CDR3 DNA sequence: TGTGCCACCAGCAGTTCCCGGGGGATGGACAATGAGCAGTTCTTC. The gene calls are TRBV15 and TRBJ2-1, with D possibly TRBD2 on 6 matching bases. CDR1 and CDR2 (germline): LNHNV, YYDKDF (reference sequence). The CDR3 consists of 15 residues. Trimming took 3 bases from V and 5 from J, leaving 14 bases between them.

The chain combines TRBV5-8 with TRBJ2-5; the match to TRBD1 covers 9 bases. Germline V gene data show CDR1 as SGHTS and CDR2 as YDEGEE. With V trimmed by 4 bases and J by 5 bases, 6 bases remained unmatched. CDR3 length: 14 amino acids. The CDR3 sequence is CASSHRTGEETQYF. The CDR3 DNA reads TGTGCCAGCAGCCACCGGACAGGGGAGGAGACCCAGTACTTC.